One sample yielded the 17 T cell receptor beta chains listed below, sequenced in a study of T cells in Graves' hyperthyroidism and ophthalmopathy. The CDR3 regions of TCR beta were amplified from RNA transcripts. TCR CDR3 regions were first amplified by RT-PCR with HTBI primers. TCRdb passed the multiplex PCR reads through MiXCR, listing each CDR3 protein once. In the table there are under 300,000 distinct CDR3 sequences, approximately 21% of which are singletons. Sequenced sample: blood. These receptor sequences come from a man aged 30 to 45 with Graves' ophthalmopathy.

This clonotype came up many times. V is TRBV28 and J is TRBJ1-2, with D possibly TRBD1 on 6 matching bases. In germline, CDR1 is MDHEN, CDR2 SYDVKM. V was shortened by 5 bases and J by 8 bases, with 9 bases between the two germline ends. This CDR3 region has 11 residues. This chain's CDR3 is CASSRQEGYTF. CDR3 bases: TGTGCCAGCAGTCGACAGGAAGGCTACACCTTC.

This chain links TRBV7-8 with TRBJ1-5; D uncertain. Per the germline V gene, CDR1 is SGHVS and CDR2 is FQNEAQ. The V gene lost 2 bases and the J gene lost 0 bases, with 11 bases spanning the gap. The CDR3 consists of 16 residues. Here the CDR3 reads CASSLRPFSSNQPQHF. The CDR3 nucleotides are TGTGCCAGCAGCTTAAGACCGTTCAGTAGCAATCAGCCCCAGCATTTT.

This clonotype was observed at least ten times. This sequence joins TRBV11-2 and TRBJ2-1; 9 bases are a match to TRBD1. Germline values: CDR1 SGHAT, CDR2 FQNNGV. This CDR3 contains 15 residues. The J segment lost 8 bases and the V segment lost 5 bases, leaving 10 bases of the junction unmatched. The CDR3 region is CASSGGQGPQYEQFF. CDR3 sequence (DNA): TGTGCCAGCAGCGGGGGACAGGGTCCACAATATGAGCAGTTCTTC.

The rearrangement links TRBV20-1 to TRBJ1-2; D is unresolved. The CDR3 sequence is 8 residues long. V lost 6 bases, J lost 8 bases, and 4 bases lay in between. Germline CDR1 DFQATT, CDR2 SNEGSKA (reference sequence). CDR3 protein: CSAEGYTF. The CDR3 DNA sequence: TGCAGTGCGGAGGGCTACACCTTC.

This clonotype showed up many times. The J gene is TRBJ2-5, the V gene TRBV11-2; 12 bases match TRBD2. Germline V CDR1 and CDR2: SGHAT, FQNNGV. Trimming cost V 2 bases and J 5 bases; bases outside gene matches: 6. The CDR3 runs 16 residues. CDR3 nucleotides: TGTGCCAGCAGCTTACTAGCGGGAGGGAGGGGGGAGACCCAGTACTTC. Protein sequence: CASSLLAGGRGETQYF.

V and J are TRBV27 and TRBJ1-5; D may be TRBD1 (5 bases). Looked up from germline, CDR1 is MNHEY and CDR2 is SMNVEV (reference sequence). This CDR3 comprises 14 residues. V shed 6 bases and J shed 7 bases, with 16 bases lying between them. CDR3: CASSPAGDRQPQHF. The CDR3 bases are TGTGCCAGCAGCCCCGCGGGGGACCGGCAGCCCCAGCATTTT.

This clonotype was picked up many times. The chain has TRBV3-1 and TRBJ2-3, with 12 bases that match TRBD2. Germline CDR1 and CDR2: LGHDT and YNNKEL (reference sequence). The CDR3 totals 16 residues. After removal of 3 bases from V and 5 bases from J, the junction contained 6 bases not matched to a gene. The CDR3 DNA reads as TGTGCCAGCAGCCAGTTACTAGCGGGAGGCGGAGATACGCAGTATTTT. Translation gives CASSQLLAGGGDTQYF.

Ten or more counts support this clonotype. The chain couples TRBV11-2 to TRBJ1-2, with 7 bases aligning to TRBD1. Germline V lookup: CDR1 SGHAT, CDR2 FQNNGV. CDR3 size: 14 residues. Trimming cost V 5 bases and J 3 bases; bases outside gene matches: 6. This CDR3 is CASSKVDRYYGYTF. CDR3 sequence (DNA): TGTGCCAGCAGCAAAGTGGACAGGTACTATGGCTACACCTTC.

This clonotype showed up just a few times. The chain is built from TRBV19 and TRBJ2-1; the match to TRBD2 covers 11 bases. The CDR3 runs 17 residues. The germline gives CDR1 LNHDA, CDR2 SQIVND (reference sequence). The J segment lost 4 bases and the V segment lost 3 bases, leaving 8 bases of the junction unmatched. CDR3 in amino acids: CASSILSSGRWYNEQFF. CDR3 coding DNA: TGTGCCAGTAGTATCCTCTCTAGCGGGAGGTGGTACAATGAGCAGTTCTTC. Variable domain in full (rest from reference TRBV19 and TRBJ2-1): DGGITQSPKYLFRKEGQNVTLSCEQNLNHDAMYWYRQDPGQGLRLIYYSQIVNDFQKGDIAEGYSVSREKKESFPLTVTSAQKNPTAFYLCASSILSSGRWYNEQFFGPGTRLTVL.

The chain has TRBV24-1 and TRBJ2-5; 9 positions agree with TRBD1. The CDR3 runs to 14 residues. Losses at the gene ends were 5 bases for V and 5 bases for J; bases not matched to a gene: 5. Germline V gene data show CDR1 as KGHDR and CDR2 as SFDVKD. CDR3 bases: TGTGCCACCAGTGCAACAGGGGGCGTCGAGACCCAGTACTTC. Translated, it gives CATSATGGVETQYF.

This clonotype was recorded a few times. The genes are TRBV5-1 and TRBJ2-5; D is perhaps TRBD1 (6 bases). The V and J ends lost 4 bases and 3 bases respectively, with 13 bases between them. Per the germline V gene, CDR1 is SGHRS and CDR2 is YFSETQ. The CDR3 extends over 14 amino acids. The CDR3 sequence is CASSVNRAKETQYF. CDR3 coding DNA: TGCGCCAGCAGCGTGAACAGGGCTAAAGAGACCCAGTACTTC.

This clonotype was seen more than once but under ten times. Here the CDR3 reads CASSSGNLAGAPGELFF. DNA for the CDR3: TGTGCCAGCAGTTCCGGAAACCTAGCGGGAGCTCCGGGGGAGCTGTTTTTT. The chain employs TRBV6-5 and TRBJ2-2, with 10 nucleotides matching TRBD2. The germline V gene has CDR1 MNHEY and CDR2 SVGAGI. The CDR3 sequence is 17 residues long. V was pared by 4 bases and J by 8 bases, with 13 bases of the junction left unmatched.

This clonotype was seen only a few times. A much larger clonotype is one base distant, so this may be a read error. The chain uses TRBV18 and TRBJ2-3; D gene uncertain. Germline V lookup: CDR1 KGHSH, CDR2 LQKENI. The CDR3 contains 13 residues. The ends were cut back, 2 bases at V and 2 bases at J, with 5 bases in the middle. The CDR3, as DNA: TGTGCCAGCTCACCAGGGGTCACAGATACGCAGTATTTT. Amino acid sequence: CASSPGVTDTQYF.

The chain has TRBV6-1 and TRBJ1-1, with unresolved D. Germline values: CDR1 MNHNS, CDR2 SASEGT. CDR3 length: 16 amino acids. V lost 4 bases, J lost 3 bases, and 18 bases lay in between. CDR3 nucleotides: TGTGCCAGCAGTGTGGGGAGAAACGGGTTGGACACTGAAGCTTTCTTT. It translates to CASSVGRNGLDTEAFF.

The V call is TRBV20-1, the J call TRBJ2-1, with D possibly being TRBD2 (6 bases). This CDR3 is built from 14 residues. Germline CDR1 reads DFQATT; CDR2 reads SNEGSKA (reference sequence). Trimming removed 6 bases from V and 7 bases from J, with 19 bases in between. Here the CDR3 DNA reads TGCAGTGCAGCAGCGCCGGGACTCAGGAATGAGCAGTTCTTC. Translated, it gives CSAAAPGLRNEQFF.

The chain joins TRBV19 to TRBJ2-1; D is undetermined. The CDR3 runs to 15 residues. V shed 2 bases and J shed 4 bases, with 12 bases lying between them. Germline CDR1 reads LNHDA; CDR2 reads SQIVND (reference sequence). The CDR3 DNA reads TGTGCCAGTAGTATACGACTCAGGATTTACAATGAGCAGTTCTTC. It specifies CASSIRLRIYNEQFF.

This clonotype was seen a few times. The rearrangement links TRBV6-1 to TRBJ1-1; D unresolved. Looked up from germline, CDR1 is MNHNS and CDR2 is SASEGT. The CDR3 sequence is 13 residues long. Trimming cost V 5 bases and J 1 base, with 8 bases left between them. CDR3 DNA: TGTGCCAGCAGTTCGCGGAGGAACACTGAAGCTTTCTTT. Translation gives CASSSRRNTEAFF.